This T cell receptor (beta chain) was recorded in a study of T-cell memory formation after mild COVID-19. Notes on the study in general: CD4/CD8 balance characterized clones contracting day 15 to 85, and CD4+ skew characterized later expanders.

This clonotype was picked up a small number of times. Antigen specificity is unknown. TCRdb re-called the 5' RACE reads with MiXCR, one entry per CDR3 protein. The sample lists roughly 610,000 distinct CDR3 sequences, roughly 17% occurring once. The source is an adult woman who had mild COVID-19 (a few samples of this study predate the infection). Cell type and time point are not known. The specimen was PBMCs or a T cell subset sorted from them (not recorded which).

The CDR3 reads CASSREHEASYEQYF. Written as DNA, the CDR3 is TGTGCCAGCAGCCGTGAACACGAGGCCTCCTACGAGCAGTACTTC. The chain combines TRBV7-6 with TRBJ2-7; no clear D gene. V lost 5 bases, J lost 0 bases, and 14 bases lay in between. Germline V gene lookup returns CDR1 SGHVS and CDR2 FNYEAQ. The CDR3 is made up of 15 amino acids.